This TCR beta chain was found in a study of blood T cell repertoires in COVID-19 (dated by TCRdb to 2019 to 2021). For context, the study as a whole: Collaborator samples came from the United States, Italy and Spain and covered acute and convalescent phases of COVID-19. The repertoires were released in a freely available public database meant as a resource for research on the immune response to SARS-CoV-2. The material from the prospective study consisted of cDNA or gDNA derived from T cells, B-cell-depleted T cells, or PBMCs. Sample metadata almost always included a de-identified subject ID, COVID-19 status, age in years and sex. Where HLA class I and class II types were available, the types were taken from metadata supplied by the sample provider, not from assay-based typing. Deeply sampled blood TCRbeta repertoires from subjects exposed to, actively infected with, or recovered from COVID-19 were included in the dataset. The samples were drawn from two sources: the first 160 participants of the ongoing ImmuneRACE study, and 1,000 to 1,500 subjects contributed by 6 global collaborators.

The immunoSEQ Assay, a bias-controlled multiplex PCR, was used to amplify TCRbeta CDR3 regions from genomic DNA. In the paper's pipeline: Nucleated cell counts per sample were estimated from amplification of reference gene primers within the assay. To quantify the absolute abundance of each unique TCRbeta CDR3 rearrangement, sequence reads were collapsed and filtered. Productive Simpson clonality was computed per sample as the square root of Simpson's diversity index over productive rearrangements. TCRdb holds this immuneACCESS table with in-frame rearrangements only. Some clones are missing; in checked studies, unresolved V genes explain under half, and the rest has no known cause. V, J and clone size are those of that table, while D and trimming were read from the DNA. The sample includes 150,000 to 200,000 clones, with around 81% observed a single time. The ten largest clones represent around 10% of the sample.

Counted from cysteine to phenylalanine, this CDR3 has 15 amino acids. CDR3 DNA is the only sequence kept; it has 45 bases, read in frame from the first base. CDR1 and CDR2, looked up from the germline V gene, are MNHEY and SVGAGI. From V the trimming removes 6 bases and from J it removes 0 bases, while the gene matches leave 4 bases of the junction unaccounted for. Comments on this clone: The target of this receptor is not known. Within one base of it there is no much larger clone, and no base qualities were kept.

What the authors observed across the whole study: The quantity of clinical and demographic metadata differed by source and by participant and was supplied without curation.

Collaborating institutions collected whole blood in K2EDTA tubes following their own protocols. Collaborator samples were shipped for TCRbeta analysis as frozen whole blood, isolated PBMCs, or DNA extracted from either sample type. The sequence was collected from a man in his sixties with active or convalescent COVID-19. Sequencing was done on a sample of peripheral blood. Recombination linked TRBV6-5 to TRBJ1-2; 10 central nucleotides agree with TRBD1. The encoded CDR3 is CASSDRGLANYGYTF. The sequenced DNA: TGTGCCAGCAGCGACAGGGGGCTGGCTAACTATGGCTACACCTTC.